Included here is one TCR beta chain sequence, with context. Its antigen is as yet unknown. This entry belongs to a study of T cells expressing NK-cell markers. Across the whole study: Just one sequenced donor of eight was HCMV-seronegative, while seven were seropositive.

General study points: A range of roughly 1.0-8% of CD8+ T cells consisted of dominant NKG2C+ clonotypes in a handful of donors.

Germline CDR1 and CDR2: MGHDK and SYGVNS. The CDR3 length is 16 residues. For each CDR3 protein, TCRdb gives one entry from its re-call of the 5' RACE reads, without DNA. This table holds 550,000 or so distinct CDR3 sequences. The chain carries TRBV25-1 and TRBJ2-5. This sequence was found in a man between 18 and 35 years old in good health. The source material was blood T cells: a sorted CD56 or NKG2C T cell subset, CD4+ or CD8+ T cells, or bulk PBMC T cells (not recorded which). The chain's CDR3 is CASSEGMSVYQETQYF.